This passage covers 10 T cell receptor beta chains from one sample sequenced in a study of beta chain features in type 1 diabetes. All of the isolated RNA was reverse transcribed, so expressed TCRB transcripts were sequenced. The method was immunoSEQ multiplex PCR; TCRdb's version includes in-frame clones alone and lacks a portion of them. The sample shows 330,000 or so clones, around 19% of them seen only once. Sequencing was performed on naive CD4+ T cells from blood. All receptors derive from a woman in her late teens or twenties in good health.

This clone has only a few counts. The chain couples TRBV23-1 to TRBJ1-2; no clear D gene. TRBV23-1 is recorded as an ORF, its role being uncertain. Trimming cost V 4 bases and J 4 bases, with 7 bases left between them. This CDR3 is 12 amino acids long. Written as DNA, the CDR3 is TGCGCCAGCAGTCGGAGGACCTATGGCTACACCTTC. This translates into CASSRRTYGYTF.

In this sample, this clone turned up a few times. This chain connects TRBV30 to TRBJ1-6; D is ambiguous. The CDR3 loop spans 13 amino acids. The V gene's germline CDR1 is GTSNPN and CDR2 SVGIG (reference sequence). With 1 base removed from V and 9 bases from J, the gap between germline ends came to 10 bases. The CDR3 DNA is TGTGCCTGGAGTGCCAACATTGGTTCACCCCTCCACTTT. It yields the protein CAWSANIGSPLHF.

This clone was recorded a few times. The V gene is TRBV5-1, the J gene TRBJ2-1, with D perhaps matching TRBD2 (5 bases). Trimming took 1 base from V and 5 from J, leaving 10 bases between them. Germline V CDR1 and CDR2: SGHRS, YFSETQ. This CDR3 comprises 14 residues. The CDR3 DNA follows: TGCGCCAGCAGCTTGTCGGGGAATAACAATGAGCAGTTCTTC. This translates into CASSLSGNNNEQFF.

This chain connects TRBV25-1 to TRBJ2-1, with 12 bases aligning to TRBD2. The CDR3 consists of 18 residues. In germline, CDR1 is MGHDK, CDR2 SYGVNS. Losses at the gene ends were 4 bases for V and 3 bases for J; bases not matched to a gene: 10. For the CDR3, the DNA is TGTGCCAGCAGTGCCGGGACTAGCGGGTCTCTAAACTACAATGAGCAGTTCTTC. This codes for CASSAGTSGSLNYNEQFF.

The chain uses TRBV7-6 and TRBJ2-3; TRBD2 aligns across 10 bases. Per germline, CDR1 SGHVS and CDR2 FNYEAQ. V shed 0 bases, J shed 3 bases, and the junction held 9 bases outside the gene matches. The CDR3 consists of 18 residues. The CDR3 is CASSLAPERGGKTDTQYF. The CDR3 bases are TGTGCCAGCAGCTTAGCGCCCGAGCGGGGGGGCAAAACAGATACGCAGTATTTT.

The CDR3 nucleotides read TGCGCCAGCAGCTTGGACAGGGTCATGAACACTGAAGCTTTCTTT. Residues: CASSLDRVMNTEAFF. The chain carries TRBV5-1 and TRBJ1-1; D possibly corresponds to TRBD1 (6 bases). Trimming stripped 0 bases from V and 0 bases from J, with 9 bases between. The CDR3 runs 15 residues. The germline CDR1 and CDR2 sequences are SGHRS and YFSETQ. Together with reference TRBV5-1 and TRBJ1-1, the CDR3 gives the full variable domain: KAGVTQTPRYLIKTRGQQVTLSCSPISGHRSVSWYQQTPGQGLQFLFEYFSETQRNKGNFPGRFSGRQFSNSRSEMNVSTLELGDSALYLCASSLDRVMNTEAFFGQGTRLTVV.

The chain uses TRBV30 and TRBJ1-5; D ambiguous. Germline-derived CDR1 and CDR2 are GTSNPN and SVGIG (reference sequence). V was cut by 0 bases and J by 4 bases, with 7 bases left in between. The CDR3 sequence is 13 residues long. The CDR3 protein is CAWSVAENQPQHF. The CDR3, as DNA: TGTGCCTGGAGTGTAGCGGAAAATCAGCCCCAGCATTTT.

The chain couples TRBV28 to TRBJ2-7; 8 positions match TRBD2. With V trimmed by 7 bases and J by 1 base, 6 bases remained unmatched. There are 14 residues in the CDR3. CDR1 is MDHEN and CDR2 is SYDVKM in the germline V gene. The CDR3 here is CASTPGGGSYEQYF. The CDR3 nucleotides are TGTGCCAGCACCCCGGGGGGGGGTTCCTACGAGCAGTACTTC. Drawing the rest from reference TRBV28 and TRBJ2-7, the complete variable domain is DVKVTQSSRYLVKRTGEKVFLECVQDMDHENMFWYRQDPGLGLRLIYFSYDVKMKEKGDIPEGYSVSREKKERFSLILESASTNQTSMYLCASTPGGGSYEQYFGPGTRLTVT.

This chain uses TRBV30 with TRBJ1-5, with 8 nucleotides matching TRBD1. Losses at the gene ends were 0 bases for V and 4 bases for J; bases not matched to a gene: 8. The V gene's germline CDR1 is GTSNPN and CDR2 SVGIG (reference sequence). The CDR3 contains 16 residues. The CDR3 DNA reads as TGTGCCTGGAGTGTACAAGGACAGGGTAAGAATCAGCCCCAGCATTTT. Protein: CAWSVQGQGKNQPQHF.

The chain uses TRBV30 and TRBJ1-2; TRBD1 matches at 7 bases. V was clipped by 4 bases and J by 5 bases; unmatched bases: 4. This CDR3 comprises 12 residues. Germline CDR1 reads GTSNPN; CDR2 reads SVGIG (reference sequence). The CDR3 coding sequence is TGTGCCTGGAACAGGGGAGAATATGGCTACACCTTC. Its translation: CAWNRGEYGYTF.